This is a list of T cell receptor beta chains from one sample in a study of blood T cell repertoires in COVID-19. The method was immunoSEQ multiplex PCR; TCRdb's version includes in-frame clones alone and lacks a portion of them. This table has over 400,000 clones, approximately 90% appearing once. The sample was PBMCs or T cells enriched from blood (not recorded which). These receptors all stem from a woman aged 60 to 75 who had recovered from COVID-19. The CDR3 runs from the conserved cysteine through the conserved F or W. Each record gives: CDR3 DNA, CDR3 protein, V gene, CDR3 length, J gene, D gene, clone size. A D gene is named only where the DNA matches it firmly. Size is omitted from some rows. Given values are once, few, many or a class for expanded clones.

TGTGCCATCACCCGGACAGGGGCTGGTGGCTACACCTTC | CAITRTGAGGYTF | TRBV10-3 | 13 | TRBJ1-2 | TRBD1 | -
TGTGCCAGCAGCCCCGGTACAGCAAATCAGCCCCAGCATTTT | CASSPGTANQPQHF | TRBV2 | 14 | TRBJ1-5 | - | -
TGCAGCGTTCTAGACGAAAGGACAGGACACTACTCTGGAAACACCATATATTTT | CSVLDERTGHYSGNTIYF | TRBV29-1 | 18 | TRBJ1-3 | TRBD1 | -
TGTGCCAGCAGCCACTCTTCAGGGGTCAATACGCAGTATTTT | CASSHSSGVNTQYF | TRBV7-9 | 14 | TRBJ2-3 | - | -
TGTGCCAGCAGCTTGCCGGACAGGGGATGGCACACCTTC | CASSLPDRGWHTF | TRBV5-5 | 13 | TRBJ1-2 | TRBD1 | -
TGTGCCAGCAGCTTGGACAACCCGAGGAAGTTCTTC | CASSLDNPRKFF | TRBV13 | 12 | TRBJ2-1 | - | -
TGCGCCAGCAGCTTGAGACTGGTCGGGGACGGGGAGCTGTTTTTT | CASSLRLVGDGELFF | TRBV5-1 | 15 | TRBJ2-2 | - | -
TGTGCCAGCAGCCGCGACAGATTCGGGGAGCAGTTCTTC | CASSRDRFGEQFF | TRBV7-7 | 13 | TRBJ2-1 | - | -
TGTGCCAGCAGTGTGCGAGGGACAGGGGGCCCTAGGGGTAATTCACCCCTCCACTTT | CASSVRGTGGPRGNSPLHF | TRBV6-1 | 19 | TRBJ1-6 | TRBD1 | once
TGTGCCAGCAGCCTACCTTGGACAGATAACTATGGCTACACCTTC | CASSLPWTDNYGYTF | TRBV5-6 | 15 | TRBJ1-2 | - | -
TGTGCCTGGAGTCTTCCTTCGACAGCCACCTATGGCTACACCTTC | CAWSLPSTATYGYTF | TRBV30 | 15 | TRBJ1-2 | - | -
TGTGCCAGCAGCGTTGACAGGGGAGGATCACCCCTCCACTTT | CASSVDRGGSPLHF | TRBV9 | 14 | TRBJ1-6 | TRBD1 | -
TGTGCCAGCAGCCCAGGTTTCGGAAGCACAGATACGCAGTATTTT | CASSPGFGSTDTQYF | TRBV3-1/TRBV3-2 | 15 | TRBJ2-3 | - | -
TGTGCCAGCAGCGTAGGTGGCGCGGGAGGAGAAAAACTGTTTTTT | CASSVGGAGGEKLFF | TRBV9 | 15 | TRBJ1-4 | - | -
TGTGCCAGCAGCTCTGACGACGGGGGCGGGGAGCTGTTTTTT | CASSSDDGGGELFF | TRBV11-3 | 14 | TRBJ2-2 | - | -
TGTGCCAGTAGTATTTGGACAGAGACGCCGTATGGCTACACCTTC | CASSIWTETPYGYTF | TRBV19 | 15 | TRBJ1-2 | - | -
TGCGCCAGCAGCCCCGGGACAGGGGGAGCTAACTATGGCTACACCTTC | CASSPGTGGANYGYTF | TRBV4-1 | 16 | TRBJ1-2 | TRBD1 | -
TGTGCCAGCAGCGAACAGGGGCTCCCAAATCAGCCCCAGCATTTT | CASSEQGLPNQPQHF | TRBV2 | 15 | TRBJ1-5 | TRBD1 | -
TGCACCAGCAGCCAAGGACTCGGGAGAGACTATGGCTACACCTTC | CTSSQGLGRDYGYTF | TRBV1 | 15 | TRBJ1-2 | - | -
TGCGCCAGCAGCTGGGGACTAGCGGGGGCCACCTACGAGCAGTACTTC | CASSWGLAGATYEQYF | TRBV5-1 | 16 | TRBJ2-7 | TRBD2 | -
TGTGCCAGCAGCCCAGGGGGGTCTAGCGGGGGTGAGCAGTACTTC | CASSPGGSSGGEQYF | TRBV9 | 15 | TRBJ2-7 | TRBD2 | -
TGTGCCATCATGACAGGGGGAGACTATGGCTACACCTTC | CAIMTGGDYGYTF | TRBV10-3 | 13 | TRBJ1-2 | TRBD1 | -
TGTGCCAGCAGGACAGGTTTGGGTGGCTACACCTTC | CASRTGLGGYTF | TRBV12-3/TRBV12-4 | 12 | TRBJ1-2 | - | -
TGTGCCAGCAGTCTACAGGGTCACTCCTACAATGAGCAGTTCTTC | CASSLQGHSYNEQFF | TRBV27 | 15 | TRBJ2-1 | - | few
TGTGCCAGTAGGCGGGCGGACCATTATGAAAAACTGTTTTTT | CASRRADHYEKLFF | TRBV19 | 14 | TRBJ1-4 | - | -
TGCAGTGCCAGCACAGGAGAAGCTTTCTTT | CSASTGEAFF | TRBV20-1 | 10 | TRBJ1-1 | - | -
TGTGCCAGCAGTGAACTGAGCAATCAGCCCCAGCATTTT | CASSELSNQPQHF | TRBV2 | 13 | TRBJ1-5 | - | -
TGCGCCAGCAGCTTGTGTGGAACAGGGGGCTTCGGAGATACGCAGTATTTT | CASSLCGTGGFGDTQYF | TRBV5-1 | 17 | TRBJ2-3 | TRBD1 | -
TGTGCCAGCAGCCTCGGGACAGCTAATGAAAAACTGTTTTTT | CASSLGTANEKLFF | TRBV28 | 14 | TRBJ1-4 | TRBD1 | -
TGTGCCAGCAGTGAACGGGGTGCCACCGGGGAGCTGTTTTTT | CASSERGATGELFF | TRBV2 | 14 | TRBJ2-2 | - | -
TGTGCCAGCAGTTTAAGGCGGGATACTAACTATGGCTACACCTTC | CASSLRRDTNYGYTF | TRBV27 | 15 | TRBJ1-2 | - | once